This T cell receptor (beta chain) was profiled in a study of cytomegalovirus exposure and HLA in healthy donors. Both 60 Vbeta primers and 13 Jbeta primers went into the PCR. The assay was immunoSEQ multiplex PCR, and TCRdb's table has in-frame clones only and misses some. The top ten clones hold around an eighth of a sample with 100,000 to 120,000 clones, 76% of them seen once. Only one count was recorded for this clone. Antigen specificity is unknown. Study-wide results and caveats: Reports showed the classifier diagnosing cytomegalovirus status with high specificity and sensitivity.

The germline V gene has CDR1 LNHDA and CDR2 SQIVND (reference sequence). The CDR3 is 16 residues long. Trimming left V 7 bases short and J 3 bases short, with 19 bases between. Sample: PBMCs. This chain joins TRBV19 and TRBJ1-5; possible D gene TRBD1, 5 bases. The source is a man aged 25-45 years in good health and CMV-seropositive. CDR3 loop: CASTPQAPLHNQPQHF. CDR3 bases: TGTGCCAGTACCCCACAGGCACCGCTTCACAATCAGCCCCAGCATTTT. Drawing the rest from reference TRBV19 and TRBJ1-5, the complete variable domain is DGGITQSPKYLFRKEGQNVTLSCEQNLNHDAMYWYRQDPGQGLRLIYYSQIVNDFQKGDIAEGYSVSREKKESFPLTVTSAQKNPTAFYLCASTPQAPLHNQPQHFGDGTRLSIL.